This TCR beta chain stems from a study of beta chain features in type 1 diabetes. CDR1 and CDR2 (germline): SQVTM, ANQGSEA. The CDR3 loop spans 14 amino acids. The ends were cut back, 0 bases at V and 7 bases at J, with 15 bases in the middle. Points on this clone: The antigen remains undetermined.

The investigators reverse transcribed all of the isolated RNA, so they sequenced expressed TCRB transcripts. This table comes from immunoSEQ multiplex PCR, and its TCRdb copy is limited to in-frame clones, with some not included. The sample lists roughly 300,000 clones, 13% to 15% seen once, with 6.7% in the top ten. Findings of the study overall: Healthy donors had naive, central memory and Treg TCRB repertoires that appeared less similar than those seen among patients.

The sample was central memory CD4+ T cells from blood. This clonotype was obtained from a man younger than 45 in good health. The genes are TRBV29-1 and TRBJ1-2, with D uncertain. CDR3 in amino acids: CSVEESEGLSGYTF. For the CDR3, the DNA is TGCAGCGTTGAAGAAAGTGAGGGTTTGAGTGGCTACACCTTC.